The clone carrying this T cell receptor (beta chain) showed up many times. Sequencing was performed with immunoSEQ multiplex PCR; in TCRdb, only in-frame clones are kept and a portion is missing. The sample consists of about 44,000 clones, about nine tenths of them appearing once. Trimming pared 7 bases from V and 0 bases from J, leaving 13 bases between. CDR3 length: 14 amino acids. Germline lookup yields CDR1 MNHNS and CDR2 SASEGT. This record comes from a study of T cell changes during pregnancy in multiple sclerosis. Sample: CD4+ T cells from peripheral blood mononuclear cells, taken in the first trimester of pregnancy. V is TRBV6-1 and J is TRBJ2-7; TRBD1 is a possible D gene (6 bases). This receptor was taken from a female donor with multiple sclerosis, enrolled in a pregnancy study. The CDR3 spells CASKDSTVSYEQYF. CDR3 sequence (DNA): TGTGCCAGCAAGGACAGTACCGTCTCCTACGAGCAGTACTTC.